The present T cell receptor (beta chain) was sequenced within a study of blood T cells in healthy people across ages. Trimming took off 5 bases at V and 9 bases at J, with 22 bases between the two ends. CDR3 size: 15 residues. Germline values: CDR1 MNHEY, CDR2 SVGEGT. PCR was performed a second time for about 6 to 11 cycles using a sample-barcoded 5' primer and a J-beta primer mix. TCRdb reanalysed the 5' RACE reads using MiXCR and keeps one entry per CDR3 protein. The sample holds more than 1.4 million distinct CDR3 sequences, roughly 45% seen once. Each sample had at least 6 million PBMCs isolated. The sequencing sample was made of blood. The clonotype comes from a woman aged 18-29 years in good health. The chain uses TRBV6-2 or TRBV6-3 and TRBJ2-5; D possibly matches TRBD1 or TRBD2 (6 bases each). In DNA, the CDR3 is TGTGCCAGCAGTCAACGGAGGGGGAGGATGGAGGCCCAGTACTTC. Translating gives CASSQRRGRMEAQYF.